Below are 17 T cell receptor beta chains sequenced from a single sample in a study of T cell repertoires in cytomegalovirus infection. TCRdb ran MiXCR on the reads and lists one entry per CDR3 protein. This table has under 350,000 distinct CDR3 sequences, roughly 9.5% appearing once. Sample: PBMCs. The receptor source for this set is a human donor in good health (CMV status not recorded). Some clones in this sample may be carry-over from other donors' samples.

The J gene is TRBJ1-2, the V gene TRBV20-1, with D perhaps matching TRBD1 (6 bases). This CDR3 has 14 residues. Germline V gives CDR1 DFQATT, CDR2 SNEGSKA (reference sequence). The V and J ends lost 6 bases and 6 bases respectively, with 20 bases between them. DNA of the CDR3: TGCAGTGCCCCGGGGGGGGGCGTAGTCCATGGCTACACCTTC. Translation gives CSAPGGGVVHGYTF.

This clonotype was seen ten or more times. This sequence joins TRBV6-5 and TRBJ1-6, with D hard to call. Trimming pared 0 bases from V and 10 bases from J, leaving 13 bases between. This CDR3 comprises 15 residues. Germline V gives CDR1 MNHEY, CDR2 SVGAGI. CDR3 region: CASSYSTARPSPLHF. The CDR3 DNA follows: TGTGCCAGCAGTTACTCTACGGCAAGGCCCTCACCCCTCCACTTT.

The chain recombines TRBV20-1 with TRBJ1-5, with TRBD1 as a possible D gene (5 bases). The V end was cut by 1 base, the J end by 5 bases, with 15 bases between. Germline V gene lookup returns CDR1 DFQATT and CDR2 SNEGSKA (reference sequence). The CDR3 spans 15 residues. The CDR3 protein is CSARAGGTRDQPQHF. In nucleotides, the CDR3 is TGCAGTGCTAGAGCCGGGGGGACTAGGGATCAGCCCCAGCATTTT.

This clonotype turned up a few times. V is TRBV12-3 or TRBV12-4 and J is TRBJ1-2; no clear D gene. Trimming cost V 5 bases and J 3 bases, with 13 bases left between them. This CDR3 has 14 residues. CDR3 nucleotides: TGTGCCAGCAGTCCCCACGGACGGGACTATGGCTACACCTTC. This gives the protein CASSPHGRDYGYTF.

This clonotype has more than one count but fewer than ten. The J gene is TRBJ2-3, the V gene TRBV12-3 or TRBV12-4, with unresolved D. The CDR3 has 13 residues. V dropped 1 base and J dropped 5 bases, with 7 bases sitting between them. In DNA form, the CDR3 reads TGTGCCAGCAGTTTAGGGTCCCAAGATACGCAGTATTTT. Translated: CASSLGSQDTQYF.

This clonotype was detected ten times or more. The chain carries TRBV7-2 and TRBJ2-5; D possibly corresponds to TRBD2 (5 bases). Per germline, CDR1 SGHTA and CDR2 FQGNSA. The V and J ends lost 6 bases and 6 bases respectively, with 11 bases between them. This CDR3 has 12 amino acids. The CDR3 DNA reads as TGTGCCAGCAGTTCTAGCAGGCAGACCCAGTACTTC. Translation gives CASSSSRQTQYF.

The genes are TRBV27 and TRBJ2-3; D unresolved. V was clipped by 7 bases and J by 4 bases, with 6 bases between them. The CDR3 covers 11 residues. Germline values: CDR1 MNHEY, CDR2 SMNVEV (reference sequence). CDR3 protein: CASTPPDTQYF. In DNA form, the CDR3 reads TGTGCCAGCACCCCACCAGATACGCAGTATTTT.

This clonotype came up a few times. The chain combines TRBV20-1 with TRBJ1-2; the D gene is possibly TRBD1 (6 bases). The CDR3 sequence is 12 residues long. Per germline, CDR1 DFQATT and CDR2 SNEGSKA (reference sequence). With 0 bases removed from V and 5 bases from J, the gap between germline ends came to 7 bases. CDR3 loop: CSARDRGYGYTF. The CDR3 bases are TGCAGTGCTAGAGATAGGGGGTATGGCTACACCTTC.

This clonotype was counted a few times. This rearrangement joins TRBV18 to TRBJ1-2, with D unclear. Germline CDR1 and CDR2: KGHSH and LQKENI. CDR3 length: 13 residues. V lost 3 bases, J lost 6 bases, and 11 bases lay in between. CDR3 in DNA: TGTGCCAGCTCACCCCGGAGAGAAGATGGCTACACCTTC. Translating it yields CASSPRREDGYTF.

This clonotype was seen repeatedly, ten times or more. V and J are TRBV11-2 and TRBJ2-5; 13 bases agree with TRBD2. The CDR3 is 15 residues long. Germline V lookup: CDR1 SGHAT, CDR2 FQNNGV. V lost 6 bases and J lost 4; bases outside the gene matches: 5. The DNA of the CDR3 is TGTGCCAGCAGATTACGGACTAGCGGGAGAGAGACCCAGTACTTC. It codes for CASRLRTSGRETQYF.

The rearrangement uses TRBV15 and TRBJ2-3, with D perhaps TRBD1 (6 bases). Trimming pared 5 bases from V and 2 bases from J, leaving 17 bases between. The CDR3 covers 16 residues. Germline lookup yields CDR1 LNHNV and CDR2 YYDKDF (reference sequence). This CDR3 reads CATSDLGDRYTDTQYF. CDR3 sequence (DNA): TGTGCCACCAGCGACCTAGGAGACAGGTACACAGATACGCAGTATTTT.

There are many counts of this clonotype. V gene TRBV10-2 combines with J gene TRBJ2-7, with 7 bases aligning to TRBD2. Germline trimming cut 4 bases from V and 7 bases from J; bases unmatched to any gene: 10. CDR1 and CDR2 from the germline V gene are WSHSY and SAAADI. The CDR3 length is 14 residues. CDR3 nucleotides: TGCGCCAGCAGTGTGCTAGCGGACCTAGGAGAGCAGTACTTC. Translation gives CASSVLADLGEQYF.

The chain uses TRBV7-2 and TRBJ2-5, with D maybe TRBD2 (6 bases). The CDR3 consists of 17 residues. Trimming cost V 4 bases and J 3 bases, with 21 bases left between them. From germline, CDR1 is SGHTA and CDR2 FQGNSA. The CDR3 nucleotides are TGTGCCAGCAGCTCCTCTCTTTTGTTAGGGAGGAAAGAGACCCAGTACTTC. This gives the protein CASSSSLLLGRKETQYF.

This clonotype showed up just a few times. The chain is built from TRBV19 and TRBJ1-5; D possibly corresponds to TRBD1 (5 bases). The CDR3 totals 12 residues. Germline CDR1 LNHDA, CDR2 SQIVND (reference sequence). With 9 bases removed from V and 5 bases from J, the gap between germline ends came to 11 bases. CDR3 sequence: CASTSGYQPQHF. DNA for the CDR3: TGTGCCAGCACATCAGGGTATCAGCCCCAGCATTTT.

The V gene is TRBV7-9, the J gene TRBJ1-2; D remains unclear. The CDR3 spans 14 residues. Germline loops: CDR1 SEHNR, CDR2 FQNEAQ (reference sequence). Trimming left V 6 bases short and J 8 bases short, with 19 bases between. In nucleotides, the CDR3 is TGTGCCAGCAGACCCGATAATACCGGCCGCGGCTACACCTTC. This translates into CASRPDNTGRGYTF.

This clonotype was seen only a few times. The chain carries TRBV28 and TRBJ2-1; 11 bases fit TRBD2. Germline lookup yields CDR1 MDHEN and CDR2 SYDVKM. The V segment lost 5 bases and the J segment 2 bases; nucleotides outside the gene matches: 11. The CDR3 consists of 18 residues. Here the CDR3 DNA reads TGTGCCAGCAGTGCATTGCCCGGGACTAGCGGAACCTACAATGAGCAGTTCTTC. Protein: CASSALPGTSGTYNEQFF.

This clonotype has a handful of counts. This chain connects TRBV9 to TRBJ2-7; D could derive from TRBD1 or TRBD2 (5 bases each). Germline lookup yields CDR1 SGDLS and CDR2 YYNGEE. The CDR3 is 15 residues long. V was clipped by 0 bases and J by 2 bases, with 12 bases between them. The CDR3 sequence is CASSVEGTATYEQYF. The CDR3 coding sequence is TGTGCCAGCAGCGTAGAGGGGACGGCGACCTACGAGCAGTACTTC.